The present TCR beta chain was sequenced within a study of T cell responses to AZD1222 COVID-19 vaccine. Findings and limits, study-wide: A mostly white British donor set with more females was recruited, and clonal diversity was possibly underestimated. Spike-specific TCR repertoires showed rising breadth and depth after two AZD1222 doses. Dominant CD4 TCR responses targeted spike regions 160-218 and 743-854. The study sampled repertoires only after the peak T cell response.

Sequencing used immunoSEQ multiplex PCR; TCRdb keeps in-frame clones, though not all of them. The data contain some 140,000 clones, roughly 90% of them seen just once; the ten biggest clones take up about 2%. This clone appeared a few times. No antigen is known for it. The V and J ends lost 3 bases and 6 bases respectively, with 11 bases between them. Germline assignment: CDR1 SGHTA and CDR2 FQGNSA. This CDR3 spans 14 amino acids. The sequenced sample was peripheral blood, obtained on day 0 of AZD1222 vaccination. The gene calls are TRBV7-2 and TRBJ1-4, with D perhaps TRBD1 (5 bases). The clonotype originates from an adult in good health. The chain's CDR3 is CASSFSGSDEKLFF. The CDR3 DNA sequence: TGTGCCAGCAGCTTTTCAGGGTCGGATGAAAAACTGTTTTTT.